This T cell receptor beta chain was found in a study of cytomegalovirus exposure and HLA in healthy donors. Findings of the study overall: Three of the chains that were CMV-associated were confirmed in vitro to be specific for CMV antigens. Reportedly, a later analysis found an Asian-associated ancestry cluster had fewer N-insertions than the approximately 670-donor mean. Later analysis suggested links between common viral pathogens and several top significant clusters. By HLA locus, TCR association rates varied in a later analysis, with DRB1 showing the most and HLA-C the fewest.

Comment on this clone: What it binds is not known.

Researchers ran the PCR with 60 Vbeta and 13 Jbeta primers. Profiled with immunoSEQ multiplex PCR; TCRdb holds only in-frame clones, not every one. In the table there are 110,000 to 150,000 clones, just over 70% of which are singletons. The sample comprised PBMCs. The TCR sequence derives from a woman aged 25 to 45 in good health and CMV-seronegative.

The CDR3 region has the DNA TGCAGCGAGCGGGCCGACTCGGGATTTGGCACAGATACGCAGTATTTT. It translates to CSERADSGFGTDTQYF. The rearrangement uses TRBV29-1 and TRBJ2-3; D is possibly TRBD2 (6 bases). CDR1 is SQVTM, CDR2 ANQGSEA, per germline. The CDR3 has 16 amino acids. Trimming pared 7 bases from V and 1 base from J, leaving 21 bases between.